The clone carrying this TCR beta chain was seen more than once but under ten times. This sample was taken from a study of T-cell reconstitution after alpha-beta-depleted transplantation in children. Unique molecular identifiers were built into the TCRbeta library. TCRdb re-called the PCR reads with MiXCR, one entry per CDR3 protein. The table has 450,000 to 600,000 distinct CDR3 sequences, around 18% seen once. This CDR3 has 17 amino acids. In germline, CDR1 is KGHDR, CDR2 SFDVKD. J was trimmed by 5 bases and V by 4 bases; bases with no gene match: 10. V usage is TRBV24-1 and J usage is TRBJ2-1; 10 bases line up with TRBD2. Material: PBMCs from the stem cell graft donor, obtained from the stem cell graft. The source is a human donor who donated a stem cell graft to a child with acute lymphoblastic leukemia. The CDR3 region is CATSDQSGRAFNNEQFF. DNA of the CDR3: TGTGCCACCAGTGACCAGAGCGGGAGGGCCTTCAACAATGAGCAGTTCTTC.